A single sample is the source of the 15 T cell receptor beta chains below, sequenced in a study of OX40 agonist ivuxolimab in advanced cancers. The table came from immunoSEQ multiplex PCR; TCRdb's copy has only in-frame clones and leaves some out. The sample contains under 90,000 clones, roughly 91% of which appear only once. Sequences were derived from CD4+ or CD8+ T cells sorted from blood, sampled in a trial of the OX40 agonist ivuxolimab. Receptors were obtained from an adult with an advanced solid tumor such as melanoma, head and neck, liver or kidney cancer.

This chain uses TRBV4-1 with TRBJ2-7, with 10 bases aligning to TRBD1. The CDR3 runs 14 residues. Germline trimming cut 5 bases from V and 3 bases from J; bases unmatched to any gene: 4. Germline lookup yields CDR1 MGHRA and CDR2 YSYEKL. This chain's CDR3 is CASSYGTGDYEQYF. In nucleotides, the CDR3 is TGCGCCAGCAGCTACGGGACAGGGGACTACGAGCAGTACTTC.

V is TRBV7-9 and J is TRBJ2-5; unclear D gene. This CDR3 region has 14 residues. Looked up from germline, CDR1 is SEHNR and CDR2 is FQNEAQ (reference sequence). Deletions cut 2 bases from V and 1 base from J, with 8 bases between. The CDR3 sequence: CASSLTLGQETQYF. The CDR3 DNA is TGTGCCAGCAGCTTAACCCTCGGCCAAGAGACCCAGTACTTC.

The gene calls are TRBV5-1 and TRBJ2-7, with 8 bases aligning to TRBD2. CDR3 size: 13 residues. V was clipped by 4 bases and J by 6 bases; unmatched bases: 6. Germline V gives CDR1 SGHRS, CDR2 YFSETQ. The CDR3 DNA reads as TGCGCCAGCAGCCGGGGACTAGAAAGCGAGCAGTACTTC. It yields the protein CASSRGLESEQYF.

V gene TRBV10-2 combines with J gene TRBJ1-5, with a possible D match to TRBD1 (5 bases). The length of the CDR3 is 17 residues. V gave up 0 bases and J gave up 3 bases, with 15 bases separating them. Germline CDR1 reads WSHSY; CDR2 reads SAAADI. The CDR3 here is CASSESQGRDLNQPQHF. CDR3 DNA sequence: TGCGCCAGCAGTGAGTCGCAGGGCCGGGACCTCAATCAGCCCCAGCATTTT.

This clone was detected once. The V gene is TRBV7-2, the J gene TRBJ2-7, with D unresolved. The CDR3 covers 14 residues. The ends were cut back, 1 base at V and 4 bases at J, with 11 bases in the middle. CDR1 is SGHTA, CDR2 FQGNSA, per germline. CDR3 coding DNA: TGTGCCAGCAGCTTAGGTCTGGGAAATTACGAGCAGTACTTC. The encoded protein is CASSLGLGNYEQYF.

V gene TRBV7-9 combines with J gene TRBJ1-1; D unresolved. The CDR3 runs 14 residues. The V and J ends lost 5 bases and 0 bases respectively, with 10 bases between them. Germline V gene sequence: CDR1 SEHNR, CDR2 FQNEAQ (reference sequence). CDR3 DNA sequence: TGTGCCAGCAGCCTTCCATGGGTGAACACTGAAGCTTTCTTT. It is translated as CASSLPWVNTEAFF.

The CDR3 here is CASSLPSGRALSSYEQYF. CDR3 nucleotides: TGTGCCAGCAGCTTACCTAGCGGGAGAGCCCTGAGCTCCTACGAGCAGTACTTC. This chain connects TRBV7-9 to TRBJ2-7, with TRBD2 matching over 10 bases. Per germline, CDR1 SEHNR and CDR2 FQNEAQ (reference sequence). This CDR3 region has 18 residues. The ends lost 2 bases at V and 0 bases at J; junction bases unmatched: 10.

The chain recombines TRBV15 with TRBJ2-1, with D perhaps being TRBD1 or TRBD2 (7 bases each). This CDR3 has 15 amino acids. The germline V gene encodes CDR1 LNHNV and CDR2 YYDKDF (reference sequence). V shed 6 bases and J shed 4 bases, with 16 bases lying between them. The CDR3 spells CATRARGGKYNEQFF. Here the CDR3 DNA reads TGTGCCACCAGGGCCAGGGGGGGTAAATACAATGAGCAGTTCTTC.

The chain carries TRBV27 and TRBJ1-1; the D gene is possibly TRBD1 (6 bases). The germline V and J ends were trimmed by 1 base and 6 bases, with 9 bases remaining between them. Looked up from germline, CDR1 is MNHEY and CDR2 is SMNVEV (reference sequence). The CDR3 has 13 residues. CDR3 nucleotides: TGTGCCAGCAGTTTATTGGGGGCGGCTGAAGCTTTCTTT. Translation gives CASSLLGAAEAFF.

This rearrangement joins TRBV7-9 to TRBJ2-5, with 9 bases that match TRBD1. From germline, CDR1 is SEHNR and CDR2 FQNEAQ (reference sequence). The CDR3 runs to 15 residues. J lost 5 bases, V lost 2 bases, and 6 bases had no gene match. CDR3 protein: CASSLLGQGLETQYF. CDR3 nucleotides: TGTGCCAGCAGCTTACTGGGACAGGGTTTGGAGACCCAGTACTTC.

The CDR3 loop is CASSYGTGAYNEQFF. DNA of the CDR3: TGTGCCAGCAGTTACGGGACAGGGGCCTACAATGAGCAGTTCTTC. This chain joins TRBV27 and TRBJ2-1, with TRBD1 matching over 10 bases. V lost 4 bases to trimming and J lost 2 bases; unmatched junction nucleotides: 2. There are 15 residues in the CDR3. The V gene's germline CDR1 is MNHEY and CDR2 SMNVEV (reference sequence).

The count of this clone is one. This chain joins TRBV30 and TRBJ2-1; 9 bases agree with TRBD1. Germline V gene data show CDR1 as GTSNPN and CDR2 as SVGIG (reference sequence). CDR3 length: 12 residues. After removal of 5 bases from V and 9 bases from J, the junction contained 5 bases not matched to a gene. In DNA form, the CDR3 reads TGTGCCTGGGGCCAGACAGGGGGTGAGCAGTTCTTC. Translating gives CAWGQTGGEQFF.

The chain uses TRBV7-2 and TRBJ1-5; 7 nucleotides line up with TRBD1. Trimming took 5 bases from V and 3 from J; bases not matched to a gene: 7. The V gene's germline CDR1 is SGHTA and CDR2 FQGNSA. The CDR3 has 15 residues. The DNA for the CDR3 is TGTGCCAGCAGCCTAAACAGGGGCGACAATCAGCCCCAGCATTTT. Translating it yields CASSLNRGDNQPQHF.

The chain has TRBV19 and TRBJ2-7; D is perhaps TRBD1 (6 bases). The CDR3 spans 15 residues. Germline V gives CDR1 LNHDA, CDR2 SQIVND (reference sequence). Trimming left V 1 base short and J 2 bases short, with 12 bases between. The CDR3 coding sequence is TGTGCCAGTAGTATAGGCCAGGGGAGCCCCTACGAGCAGTACTTC. It is translated as CASSIGQGSPYEQYF.

This clone was detected once. This chain uses TRBV18 with TRBJ2-3; maybe TRBD1 (6 bases). CDR1 and CDR2 from the germline V gene are KGHSH and LQKENI. The CDR3 runs to 15 residues. V was clipped by 10 bases and J by 0 bases, with 17 bases between them. The CDR3 coding sequence is TGTGCCAACTCCGGTACAGGGTTGAGCACAGATACGCAGTATTTT. Translation gives CANSGTGLSTDTQYF.